The sequence of this TCR beta chain was determined in a study of blood T cells in healthy people across ages. The second PCR ran 7 to 11 cycles with a sample-barcoded 5' primer and J-beta primers. MiXCR, run by TCRdb on the 5' RACE reads, gives a single entry per CDR3 protein. Of about 1.7 million distinct CDR3 sequences in the sample, roughly 28% were seen once. Germline-derived CDR1 and CDR2 are KGHSH and LQKENI. The CDR3 is 13 amino acids. The ends were cut back, 2 bases at V and 7 bases at J, with 11 bases in the middle. The rearrangement joins TRBV18 to TRBJ1-1; perhaps TRBD1 as D (5 bases). The sequenced sample consisted of blood. The sequence came from a woman in her 30s in good health. The CDR3 protein is CASSPAGPSEAFF. CDR3 sequence (DNA): TGTGCCAGCTCACCAGCGGGGCCGAGTGAAGCTTTCTTT.